This is a list of T cell receptor beta chains from one sample in a study of cytomegalovirus exposure and HLA in healthy donors. Profiling relied on immunoSEQ multiplex PCR, and the TCRdb table lists in-frame clones only, not all of them. The sample consists of about 160,000 clones, around 72% of them appearing once. The sample was PBMCs. Receptor source: a man aged 35 to 55 in good health and CMV-seropositive. Each CDR3 is given with its conserved first and last residue. The order of the fields is D gene, J gene, V gene, clone size, CDR3 DNA, CDR3 protein. D genes are given only for firm matches. Rows give clone size only sometimes, using once, few, many, or a class for an expanded clone.

>-|TRBJ2-6|TRBV25-1|-
TGTGCCAGCATCCTCTCTGGGGCCAACGTCCTGACTTTC
CASILSGANVLTF
>-|TRBJ1-4|TRBV6-1|-
TGTGCCAGCAGACCCCTATCAGGGTTGGGGTTTTTT
CASRPLSGLGFF
>-|TRBJ1-6|TRBV5-5|-
TGTGCCAGCAGCTTCTCAAACAAACCCCTCCACTTT
CASSFSNKPLHF
>TRBD1|TRBJ1-2|TRBV6-5|-
TGTGCCAGCAGTTATCTCCGACAGGGGGGGTATGGCTACACCTTC
CASSYLRQGGYGYTF
>TRBD1|TRBJ1-1|TRBV11-3|-
TGTGCCAGCAGCTTAGATTACCCGGGACAGGTCCCGAAAGCTTTCTTT
CASSLDYPGQVPKAFF
>TRBD1|TRBJ2-1|TRBV4-3|-
TGCGCCAGCAGCCTCCTAGGACAGGGAGATAAGCAGTTCTTC
CASSLLGQGDKQFF
>-|TRBJ1-1|TRBV20-1|once
TGCAGTGCCCGGGGGGGGACTGAAGCTTTCTTT
CSARGGTEAFF
>TRBD2|TRBJ2-3|TRBV7-2|-
TGTGCCAGCAGCTTAGAGGGCGGGGGGGCCACAGATACGCAGTATTTT
CASSLEGGGATDTQYF
>TRBD2|TRBJ2-2|TRBV19|-
TGTGCCTCCTTCCCGGGGGGGAGCACCGGGGAGCTGTTTTTT
CASFPGGSTGELFF
>TRBD1|TRBJ2-7|TRBV4-1|-
TGCGACAGCAGCCAAGAACCGGGACAGGGTCTCCACGAGCAGTACTTC
CDSSQEPGQGLHEQYF
>-|TRBJ1-1|TRBV12-5|-
TGTGCTAGTGGTTCCACAGGAAACACTGAAGCTTTCTTT
CASGSTGNTEAFF
>-|TRBJ2-3|TRBV9|-
TGTGCCAGCAGCTTAGGAGGGGGGGCCAGCACAGATACGCAGTATTTT
CASSLGGGASTDTQYF
>-|TRBJ2-3|TRBV10-3|-
TGTGCCATCAGTGAAAAGGGGCGCACAGATACGCAGTATTTT
CAISEKGRTDTQYF
>-|TRBJ1-3|TRBV6-1|once
TGTGCCAGCAGTTCAACTTGGTCTGGAAACACCATATATTTT
CASSSTWSGNTIYF
>-|TRBJ1-1|TRBV19|few
TGTGCCAGTAGCCTTCAATCTGTCGGGGATGAAGCTTTCTTT
CASSLQSVGDEAFF
>-|TRBJ1-1|TRBV19|-
TGTGCCAGTACCCAAAAGAGGGACACTGAAGCTTTCTTT
CASTQKRDTEAFF
>-|TRBJ1-4|TRBV5-1|once
TGCGCCAGCAGCTTTTCGGCAGGGGATAATGAAAAACTGTTTTTT
CASSFSAGDNEKLFF
>TRBD1|TRBJ2-1|TRBV5-1|-
TGCGCCAGCAGCTCCGGACAGGCTAGGAGTGAGCAGTTCTTC
CASSSGQARSEQFF
>TRBD1|TRBJ1-5|TRBV7-8|-
TGTGCCAGCAGCTTAGTTTCATCTCCGGACAGGGGGATTAGGCAGCCCCAGCATTTT
CASSLVSSPDRGIRQPQHF
>TRBD1|TRBJ1-1|TRBV6-5|-
TGTGCCAGCAGTGCCCCGACAGGGGTAACTTTCTTT
CASSAPTGVTFF
>-|TRBJ2-5|TRBV2|-
TGTGCCAGCAGTGTCCCACAAGTTTTAGAGACCCAGTACTTC
CASSVPQVLETQYF
>-|TRBJ1-1|TRBV5-4|-
TGTGCCAGCTCTACTGTGGGCAGGACTGAAGCTTTCTTT
CASSTVGRTEAFF
>TRBD1|TRBJ1-1|TRBV11-2|-
TGTGCCAGCAGCACGCCAGGGGGCGCGGGGACTGAAGCTTTCTTT
CASSTPGGAGTEAFF
>TRBD1|TRBJ2-2|TRBV6-1|few
TGTGCCAGCAGTGCCCGGGACAGGGTTCCAACCGGGGAGCTGTTTTTT
CASSARDRVPTGELFF
>TRBD1|TRBJ2-5|TRBV15|-
TGTGCCACCAGCCCCACGGGACAGCAAGAGACCCAGTACTTC
CATSPTGQQETQYF
>TRBD1|TRBJ1-5|TRBV7-2|-
TGTGCCAGCAGCTTGGCAGGGGGCCAAAATCAGCCCCAGCATTTT
CASSLAGGQNQPQHF
>-|TRBJ2-5|TRBV7-3|-
TGTGCCAGCAGCTTAAAGCCCCAGTACTTC
CASSLKPQYF
>-|TRBJ1-6|TRBV10-3|few
TGTGCCATCAGTGAGTCGGGTCAGGGAGGGTGGTCGGCCCTCCACTTT
CAISESGQGGWSALHF
>TRBD1|TRBJ2-7|TRBV27|few
TGTGCCAGCAGGACAGGGGCTTATTACGAGCAGTACTTC
CASRTGAYYEQYF
>TRBD1|TRBJ1-1|TRBV7-2|-
TGTGCCAGCAGCATAGGACAGGGGGGCACTGAAGCTTTCTTT
CASSIGQGGTEAFF
>TRBD1|TRBJ1-4|TRBV30|few
TGTGCCTGGATGATAGGGACAGCGAATGAAAAACTGTTTTTT
CAWMIGTANEKLFF
>TRBD1|TRBJ1-1|TRBV29-1|-
TGCAGCGTTTGGGCCCCCGACAGGGGGGATGGTGAAGCTTTCTTT
CSVWAPDRGDGEAFF
>TRBD1|TRBJ1-1|TRBV25-1|-
TGTGCCAGCAGTGGCCCGGATAGCAGGGGGTTAGGAACTGAAGCTTTCTTT
CASSGPDSRGLGTEAFF
>TRBD1|TRBJ2-3|TRBV27|-
TGTGCCAGCAGCTCCGGGACAGGGCGGACAGATACGCAGTATTTT
CASSSGTGRTDTQYF
>TRBD1|TRBJ2-7|TRBV7-2|-
TGTGCCAGCAGCCGATCCGGGACAGGGGTTTACGAGCAGTACTTC
CASSRSGTGVYEQYF
>TRBD1|TRBJ2-7|TRBV5-6|-
TGTGCCAGCAGCTGGGGACAGGGGGCCGGGGAGCAGTACTTC
CASSWGQGAGEQYF
>-|TRBJ2-7|TRBV4-3|few
TGCGCCAGCAGCCAAGATAGCCCTGGTGCCAACGAGCAGTACTTC
CASSQDSPGANEQYF
>TRBD2|TRBJ2-3|TRBV4-1|-
TGCGCCAGCAGCCGAATAGCGGGGTGGACGGATACGCAGTATTTT
CASSRIAGWTDTQYF
>-|TRBJ1-2|TRBV5-1|-
TGCGCCAGCAGCTTGGATAGAAGATTGCAGACGGGGGGACCCCTTTTTGGCTACACCTTC
CASSLDRRLQTGGPLFGYTF
>TRBD1|TRBJ2-3|TRBV14|-
TGTGCCAGCAGCCAAGCCTTGGGACAGTGGGGGCCACCAGATACGCAGTATTTT
CASSQALGQWGPPDTQYF
>TRBD1|TRBJ1-2|TRBV13|-
TGTGCCAGCAGCCCCCCCGGGACAGGGGTTAACTATGGCTACACCTTC
CASSPPGTGVNYGYTF
>TRBD2|TRBJ2-2|TRBV5-4|-
TGTGCCAGCAGCCTAGCGGGGGCGAACACCGGGGAGCTGTTTTTT
CASSLAGANTGELFF
>TRBD2|TRBJ2-7|TRBV2|-
TGTGCCAGCAGTGAAGGCCTAGCGGCCCGGGAGCAGTACTTC
CASSEGLAAREQYF
>TRBD2|TRBJ2-5|TRBV5-1|-
TGCGCCAGCAGCTTGGGGGGTGATAGCGGGGGAGAGACCCAGTACTTC
CASSLGGDSGGETQYF
>-|TRBJ1-2|TRBV5-5|-
TGTGCCAGCAGCCCGTTCAGCTATGGCTACACCTTC
CASSPFSYGYTF
>-|TRBJ1-5|TRBV18|-
TGTGCCAGCTCACCAGCACAGGGAGAGACCCAGCCCCAGCATTTT
CASSPAQGETQPQHF
>-|TRBJ2-4|TRBV20-1|-
TGCAGTGCCCTGGGCCAGAACATTCAGTACTTC
CSALGQNIQYF
>-|TRBJ1-4|TRBV5-1|-
TGCGCCAGCAGCTTGGGAGGGGGAAATGAAAAACTGTTTTTT
CASSLGGGNEKLFF
>TRBD1|TRBJ2-6|TRBV5-1|-
TGCGCCAGCAGCTTGTGGACAGGGGGTTCCATCTCTGGGGCCAACGTCCTGACTTTC
CASSLWTGGSISGANVLTF
>-|TRBJ1-1|TRBV13|few
TGTGCCAGCAGCTTGAGCATGAACACTGAAGCTTTCTTT
CASSLSMNTEAFF
>-|TRBJ2-1|TRBV19|-
TGTGCCAGTAGTATGGACAGATACAATGAGCAGTTCTTC
CASSMDRYNEQFF
>TRBD1|TRBJ2-7|TRBV7-9|-
TGTGCCAGCAGCGCACACAACCAGGGGGCAACCTACGAGCAGTACTTC
CASSAHNQGATYEQYF
>-|TRBJ1-1|TRBV6-4|few
TGTGCCAGCAGCCTCGGGGGGAACACTGAAGCTTTCTTT
CASSLGGNTEAFF
>-|TRBJ1-5|TRBV5-8|-
TGTGCCAGCAGCTTGCCAGGAATCAGCCCCCAGCATTTT
CASSLPGISPQHF
>-|TRBJ2-3|TRBV7-8|-
TGTGCCAGCAGCTTAGCATCTGCTGTGGGAGATGATACGCAGTATTTT
CASSLASAVGDDTQYF
>TRBD2|TRBJ2-2|TRBV5-1|-
TGCGCCAGCAGCGCCCTCGGAGCGGGGGGGCCCGGGGAGCTGTTTTTT
CASSALGAGGPGELFF
>TRBD1|TRBJ2-3|TRBV9|-
TGTGCCAGCAGCGCAGGGACAGGGGGGCTTGATACGCAGTATTTT
CASSAGTGGLDTQYF
>TRBD1|TRBJ2-1|TRBV5-4|-
TGCGCCAGCAGCCGTGGACAGGGGGAGGTCGATGAGCAGTTCTTC
CASSRGQGEVDEQFF